This T cell receptor (beta chain) is drawn from a study of T cell changes during pregnancy in multiple sclerosis. Sequencing was performed with immunoSEQ multiplex PCR; in TCRdb, only in-frame clones are kept and a portion is missing. Of approximately 84,000 clones in the sample, roughly 93% were seen once. V lost 4 bases, J lost 4 bases, and 17 bases lay in between. Per germline, CDR1 SGHRS and CDR2 YFSETQ. The CDR3 loop spans 15 amino acids. The clonotype comes from a female donor with multiple sclerosis, enrolled in a pregnancy study. The V gene is TRBV5-1, the J gene TRBJ2-5; D may be TRBD2 (5 bases). The specimen was peripheral blood, collected in the third trimester of pregnancy. CDR3 DNA: TGCGCCAGCAGCCGCCGGGAAACAATAACAGAGACCCAGTACTTC. This sequence encodes CASSRRETITETQYF.